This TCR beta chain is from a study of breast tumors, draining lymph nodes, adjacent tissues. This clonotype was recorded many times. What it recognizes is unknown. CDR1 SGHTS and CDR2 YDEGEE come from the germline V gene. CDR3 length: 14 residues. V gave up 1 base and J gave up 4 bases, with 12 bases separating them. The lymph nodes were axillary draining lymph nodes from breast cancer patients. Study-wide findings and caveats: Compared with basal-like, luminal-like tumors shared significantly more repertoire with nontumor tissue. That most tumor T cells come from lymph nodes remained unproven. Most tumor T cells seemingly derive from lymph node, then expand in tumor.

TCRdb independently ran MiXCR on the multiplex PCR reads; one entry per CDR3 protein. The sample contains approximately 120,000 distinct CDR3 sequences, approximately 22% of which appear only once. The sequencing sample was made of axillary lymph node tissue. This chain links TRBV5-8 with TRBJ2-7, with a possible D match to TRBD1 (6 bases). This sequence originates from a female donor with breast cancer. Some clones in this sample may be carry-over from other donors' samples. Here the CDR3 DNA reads TGTGCCAGCAGCTTGATCAGGGGTGGGTACGAGCAGTACTTC. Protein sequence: CASSLIRGGYEQYF.